Listed here are 27 T cell receptor beta chains from one sample, sequenced in a study of blood T cell repertoires in COVID-19. Here immunoSEQ multiplex PCR was the method, and the copy in TCRdb shows in-frame clones only, minus some. The sample records a few hundred thousand clones, roughly four fifths being singletons. The material sequenced was PBMCs or T cells enriched from blood (not recorded which). The receptors come from a woman aged 45-59 years who had recovered from COVID-19.

This clone was seen a handful of times. The chain combines TRBV7-2 with TRBJ1-2; TRBD1 is a possible D gene (6 bases). The CDR3 runs to 18 residues. The germline CDR1 and CDR2 sequences are SGHTA and FQGNSA. Trimming took 4 bases from V and 0 from J, leaving 21 bases between them. The CDR3 loop is CASSSHPPGGAANYGYTF. The DNA of the CDR3 is TGTGCCAGCAGCTCCCACCCCCCGGGGGGCGCGGCTAACTATGGCTACACCTTC.

The CDR3 coding sequence is TGTGCCAGCAGTTACTCCAATCGCGGATCCTACGAGCAGTACTTC. This gives the protein CASSYSNRGSYEQYF. This chain connects TRBV6-5 to TRBJ2-7; D is undetermined. Trimming stripped 0 bases from V and 1 base from J, with 10 bases between. The CDR3 is made up of 15 amino acids. The V gene's germline CDR1 is MNHEY and CDR2 SVGAGI.

V and J are TRBV13 and TRBJ1-2; 11 bases fit TRBD1. Germline V CDR1 and CDR2: PRHDT, FYEKMQ (reference sequence). Trimming removed 5 bases from V and 14 bases from J; junction bases left unmatched: 16. This CDR3 region has 15 residues. DNA of the CDR3: TGTGCCAGCAGCCCCACCCCCGGGACAGGGGGGGTATTGACCTTC. The encoded protein is CASSPTPGTGGVLTF.

The rearrangement links TRBV29-1 to TRBJ1-4; 7 bases map to TRBD1. Germline V gene sequence: CDR1 SQVTM, CDR2 ANQGSEA. The CDR3 loop spans 13 amino acids. V was clipped by 3 bases and J by 8 bases; unmatched bases: 6. CDR3 nucleotides: TGCAGCGTTGAGACAGGGATAGGGGAAAAACTGTTTTTT. It encodes CSVETGIGEKLFF.

The V call is TRBV29-1, the J call TRBJ1-2, with D tentatively TRBD1 (5 bases). CDR1 is SQVTM, CDR2 ANQGSEA, per germline. Trimming left V 0 bases short and J 5 bases short, with 28 bases between. The CDR3 has 19 residues. The CDR3 sequence is CSVEDLLAGRGPNTYGYTF. In DNA, the CDR3 is TGCAGCGTTGAAGATCTGTTAGCGGGAAGGGGACCCAATACTTATGGCTACACCTTC.

This clone occurred once. The V gene is TRBV28, the J gene TRBJ2-5, with D possibly TRBD2 on 6 matching bases. There are 13 residues in the CDR3. Trimming removed 5 bases at V and 8 bases at J, with 15 bases between. Germline CDR1 reads MDHEN; CDR2 reads SYDVKM. The CDR3 region has the DNA TGTGCCAGCAGTCCGCCCCCCGCGGGAACCCAGTACTTC. It specifies CASSPPPAGTQYF.

The chain couples TRBV2 to TRBJ1-1, with D hard to call. CDR3 size: 16 residues. Trimming shortened V by 4 bases and J by 2 bases, and 17 bases separated the two germline ends. Germline CDR1 reads SNHLY; CDR2 reads FYNNEI. The CDR3 coding sequence is TGTGCCAGCAGTGTATCCTTAATCGGGGTTAACACTGAAGCTTTCTTT. It encodes CASSVSLIGVNTEAFF.

This clone has a handful of counts. This chain connects TRBV3-1 (or the pseudogene TRBV3-2) to TRBJ1-4, with D hard to call. Trimming removed 3 bases at V and 7 bases at J, with 6 bases between. This CDR3 has 12 amino acids. Per the germline V gene, CDR1 is LGHDT and CDR2 is YNNKEL (reference sequence). The CDR3, as DNA: TGTGCCAGCAGCCAGGCCTCTGAAAAACTGTTTTTT. Translation gives CASSQASEKLFF.

As concerns this clone: Other nucleotide sequences in the sample specify the same CDR3. This sequence joins TRBV30 and TRBJ1-3; no firm D call. CDR3 length: 15 amino acids. Trimming left V 0 bases short and J 1 base short, with 10 bases between. Per germline, CDR1 GTSNPN and CDR2 SVGIG (reference sequence). DNA for the CDR3: TGTGCCTGGAGTGTACGAGCACAGTCTGGAAACACCATATATTTT. It codes for CAWSVRAQSGNTIYF.

The rearrangement uses TRBV9 and TRBJ2-3; no definite D call. The CDR3 loop spans 13 amino acids. Germline-derived CDR1 and CDR2 are SGDLS and YYNGEE. V dropped 4 bases and J dropped 3 bases, with 9 bases sitting between them. CDR3 region: CASSPQLTDTQYF. The CDR3 region has the DNA TGTGCCAGCAGCCCACAATTGACAGATACGCAGTATTTT. Full variable domain (remainder filled in from reference TRBV9 and TRBJ2-3): DSGVTQTPKHLITATGQRVTLRCSPRSGDLSVYWYQQSLDQGLQFLIQYYNGEERAKGNILERFSAQQFPDLHSELNLSSLELGDSALYFCASSPQLTDTQYFGPGTRLTVL.

As DNA, the CDR3 is TGTGCCATTAGAAGATACACTGAAGCTTTCTTT. Residues: CAIRRYTEAFF. The chain joins TRBV11-2 to TRBJ1-1; D gene ambiguous. The germline gives CDR1 SGHAT, CDR2 FQNNGV. The CDR3 runs 11 residues. V lost 10 bases to trimming and J lost 3 bases, with 9 bases between them.

This clone showed up just once. J is TRBJ1-6 and V is TRBV5-1; 8 positions agree with TRBD1. The CDR3 has 14 residues. With 4 bases clipped from V and 10 bases from J, the junction kept 7 bases outside the gene matches. Germline CDR1 SGHRS, CDR2 YFSETQ. The DNA for the CDR3 is TGCGCCAGCAGCCCGGACAGGGAAGGATCACCCCTCCACTTT. This gives the protein CASSPDREGSPLHF. Full variable domain (remainder filled in from reference TRBV5-1 and TRBJ1-6): KAGVTQTPRYLIKTRGQQVTLSCSPISGHRSVSWYQQTPGQGLQFLFEYFSETQRNKGNFPGRFSGRQFSNSRSEMNVSTLELGDSALYLCASSPDREGSPLHFGNGTRLTVT.

The rearrangement links TRBV4-1 to TRBJ1-4; D unresolved. CDR3 size: 15 residues. V lost 6 bases, J lost 7 bases, and 18 bases lay in between. Germline values: CDR1 MGHRA, CDR2 YSYEKL. CDR3 region: CASSKNVPSGEKLFF. The CDR3 region has the DNA TGCGCCAGCAGTAAAAACGTCCCGAGTGGTGAAAAACTGTTTTTT.

Here the CDR3 reads CASSQKTSGREEQYF. The DNA of the CDR3 is TGTGCCAGCAGCCAAAAGACTAGCGGGAGAGAGGAGCAGTACTTC. V gene TRBV4-2 combines with J gene TRBJ2-7; 12 bases line up with TRBD2. Losses at the gene ends were 2 bases for V and 7 bases for J; bases not matched to a gene: 6. CDR3 size: 15 residues. In germline, CDR1 is LGHNA, CDR2 YNFKEQ.

Points on this clone: The same CDR3 also results from other DNA sequences found in this sample. The rearrangement uses TRBV4-3 and TRBJ1-1; TRBD1 matches 9 bases. J lost 4 bases, V lost 3 bases, and 0 bases had no gene match. CDR1 and CDR2 (germline): LGHNA, YSLEER. This CDR3 has 13 residues. The CDR3 spells CASSQDRGTEAFF. The CDR3 bases are TGCGCCAGCAGCCAGGACAGGGGCACTGAAGCTTTCTTT.

The J gene is TRBJ2-1, the V gene TRBV19; 8 bases are a match to TRBD2. CDR1 and CDR2 (germline): LNHDA, SQIVND (reference sequence). J lost 7 bases, V lost 7 bases, and 3 bases had no gene match. This CDR3 contains 12 residues. DNA for the CDR3: TGTGCCAGTACCCGGGGGGGGAATGAGCAGTTCTTC. Translating it yields CASTRGGNEQFF.

The V and J genes are TRBV9 and TRBJ1-1; 8 nucleotides agree with TRBD1. J lost 6 bases, V lost 3 bases, and 10 bases had no gene match. Germline V gene sequence: CDR1 SGDLS, CDR2 YYNGEE. The CDR3 consists of 15 residues. CDR3 coding DNA: TGTGCCAGCAGCGAATACAGGGGGGGTAGCGCTGAAGCTTTCTTT. Protein: CASSEYRGGSAEAFF.

The chain is built from TRBV11-2 and TRBJ2-7; TRBD1 matches at 8 bases. This CDR3 has 15 residues. The V gene end was trimmed by 5 bases and the J gene end by 0 bases; junction bases not matched to a gene: 6. Per the germline V gene, CDR1 is SGHAT and CDR2 is FQNNGV. The CDR3 sequence is CASSPRTGSSYEQYF. CDR3 coding DNA: TGTGCCAGCAGCCCGAGGACAGGGAGCTCCTACGAGCAGTACTTC.

The chain uses TRBV11-2 and TRBJ2-1; D may be TRBD2 (6 bases). Germline values: CDR1 SGHAT, CDR2 FQNNGV. The CDR3 has 14 residues. Trimming cost V 4 bases and J 7 bases, with 14 bases left between them. CDR3 DNA sequence: TGTGCCAGCAGCTCCCGCTTAGGACTAAATGAGCAGTTCTTC. Its translation is CASSSRLGLNEQFF.

The chain recombines TRBV5-6 with TRBJ1-1; maybe TRBD1 (6 bases). CDR3 length equals 15 residues. Trimming cost V 2 bases and J 1 base, with 12 bases left between them. Germline lookup yields CDR1 SGHDT and CDR2 YYEEEE. The chain's CDR3 is CASSFLQGGNTEAFF. The CDR3 nucleotides read TGTGCCAGCAGCTTCCTACAGGGCGGGAACACTGAAGCTTTCTTT.

In this sample, this clone turned up a few times. CDR3 nucleotide sequence: TGTGCCAGCAGCACAGGGTTATATAATTCACCCCTCCACTTT. Amino acids: CASSTGLYNSPLHF. The gene calls are TRBV3-1 (or the pseudogene TRBV3-2) and TRBJ1-6; the D gene is possibly TRBD1 (6 bases). The CDR3 has 14 amino acids. Germline V CDR1 and CDR2: LGHDT, YNNKEL (reference sequence). Trimming cost V 5 bases and J 4 bases, with 9 bases left between them.

V gene TRBV4-1 combines with J gene TRBJ2-3, with TRBD2 as a possible D gene (5 bases). The CDR3 covers 16 residues. The V end was cut by 0 bases, the J end by 1 base, with 11 bases between. The germline gives CDR1 MGHRA, CDR2 YSYEKL. Written as DNA, the CDR3 is TGCGCCAGCAGCCAAGATCGAGGAGCGGGCACAGATACGCAGTATTTT. This translates into CASSQDRGAGTDTQYF.

Only one count was recorded for this clone. The CDR3 spells CASSIPGGRAEAFF. The CDR3 region has the DNA TGTGCCAGCAGCATCCCGGGGGGCCGCGCTGAAGCTTTCTTT. The chain carries TRBV3-1 (or the pseudogene TRBV3-2) and TRBJ1-1; TRBD1 is a possible D gene (6 bases). The CDR3 consists of 14 residues. Germline assignment: CDR1 LGHDT and CDR2 YNNKEL (reference sequence). Trimming removed 5 bases at V and 6 bases at J, with 16 bases between.

In nucleotides, the CDR3 is TGTGCCAGCCAAGGCGGGGGCGCATTGAACACTGAAGCTTTCTTT. As protein: CASQGGGALNTEAFF. The chain combines TRBV5-4 with TRBJ1-1, with a possible D match to TRBD1 (6 bases). Trimming took 7 bases from V and 0 from J, leaving 16 bases between them. Germline V gives CDR1 SGHNT, CDR2 YYREEE (reference sequence). The CDR3 has 15 residues.

The chain uses TRBV7-9 and TRBJ1-1, with D unclear. Trimming cost V 3 bases and J 0 bases, with 14 bases left between them. The germline V gene encodes CDR1 SEHNR and CDR2 FQNEAQ (reference sequence). The CDR3 loop spans 16 amino acids. This chain's CDR3 is CASSFSGVSVNTEAFF. CDR3 in DNA: TGTGCCAGCAGCTTTAGCGGGGTGTCAGTGAACACTGAAGCTTTCTTT.

The rearrangement uses TRBV3-1 (or the pseudogene TRBV3-2) and TRBJ2-7; 10 nucleotides agree with TRBD1. The CDR3 runs to 15 residues. Germline values: CDR1 LGHDT, CDR2 YNNKEL (reference sequence). Trimming cost V 4 bases and J 2 bases; bases outside gene matches: 5. CDR3 sequence: CASSRDRGPAYEQYF. The CDR3 region has the DNA TGTGCCAGCAGCCGAGACAGGGGGCCCGCCTACGAGCAGTACTTC.

This chain uses TRBV7-2 with TRBJ1-2; TRBD1 might be the D (6 bases). Trimming removed 6 bases from V and 3 bases from J, with 14 bases in between. The CDR3 runs to 14 residues. Germline values: CDR1 SGHTA, CDR2 FQGNSA. CDR3 residues: CASRKDSDYYGYTF. CDR3 sequence (DNA): TGTGCCAGCAGGAAGGACAGCGACTACTATGGCTACACCTTC.